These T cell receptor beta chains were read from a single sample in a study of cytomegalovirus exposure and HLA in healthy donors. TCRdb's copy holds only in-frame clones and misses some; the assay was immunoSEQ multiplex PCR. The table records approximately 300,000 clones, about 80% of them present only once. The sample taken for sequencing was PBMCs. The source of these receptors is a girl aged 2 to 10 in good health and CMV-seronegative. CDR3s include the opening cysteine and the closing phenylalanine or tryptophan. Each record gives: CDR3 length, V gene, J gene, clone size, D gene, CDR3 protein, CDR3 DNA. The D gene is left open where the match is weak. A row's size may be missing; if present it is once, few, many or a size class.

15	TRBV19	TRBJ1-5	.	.	CASSFTGSSNQPQHF	TGTGCCAGTAGTTTCACAGGGAGTAGCAATCAGCCCCAGCATTTT
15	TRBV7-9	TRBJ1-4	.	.	CASSHRTEPNEKLFF	TGTGCCAGCAGCCATAGGACAGAACCTAATGAAAAACTGTTTTTT
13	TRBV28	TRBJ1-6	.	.	CASSPPVRSPLHF	TGTGCCAGCAGTCCCCCGGTGCGATCACCCCTCCACTTT
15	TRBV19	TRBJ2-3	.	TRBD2	CASSQTSGSTDTQYF	TGTGCCAGTAGCCAAACTAGCGGGAGCACAGATACGCAGTATTTT
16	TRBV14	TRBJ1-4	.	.	CASSQESRRNNEKLFF	TGTGCCAGCAGCCAAGAATCTCGCAGAAATAATGAAAAACTGTTTTTT
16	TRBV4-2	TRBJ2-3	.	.	CASSQSPYSSTDTQYF	TGTGCCAGCAGCCAATCCCCCTACTCTAGCACAGATACGCAGTATTTT
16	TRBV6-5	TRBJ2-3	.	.	CASSYSGGGGTDTQYF	TGTGCCAGCAGTTACTCTGGCGGAGGGGGCACAGATACGCAGTATTTT
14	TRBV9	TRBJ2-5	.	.	CASSVSGLQETRYF	TGTGCCAGCAGCGTAAGTGGACTCCAAGAGACCCGGTACTTC
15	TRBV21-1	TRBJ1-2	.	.	CASRADSIWLQGYTF	TGTGCCAGCAGGGCGGACAGTATATGGCTTCAGGGGTACACCTTC
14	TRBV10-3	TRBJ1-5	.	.	CAISDSRSNQPQHF	TGTGCCATCAGTGACTCGAGAAGCAATCAGCCCCAGCATTTT
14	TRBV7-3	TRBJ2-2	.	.	CASSLTSGIGELFF	TGTGCCAGCAGCTTAACTTCGGGAATCGGGGAGCTGTTTTTT
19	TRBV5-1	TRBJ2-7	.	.	CASSYQLRQHAPKTGEQYF	TGCGCCAGCAGCTATCAACTAAGGCAGCATGCTCCCAAGACGGGTGAGCAGTACTTC
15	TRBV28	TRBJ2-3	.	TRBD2	CASSLAGGRTDTQYF	TGTGCCAGCAGTTTAGCGGGGGGTCGCACAGATACGCAGTATTTT
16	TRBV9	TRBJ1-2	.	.	CASSVGLSTVNYGYTF	TGTGCCAGCAGCGTGGGACTATCGACAGTTAACTATGGCTACACCTTC
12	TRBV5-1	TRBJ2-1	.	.	CASSLDRAGGFF	TGCGCCAGCAGCTTGGACCGGGCCGGGGGGTTCTTC
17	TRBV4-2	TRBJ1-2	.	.	CASSQDSAIGRSYGYTF	TGTGCCAGCAGCCAAGATTCTGCGATCGGGAGGAGCTATGGCTACACCTTC
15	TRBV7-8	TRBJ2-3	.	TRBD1	CASSERTGYTDTQYF	TGTGCCAGCAGCGAGCGGACAGGTTACACAGATACGCAGTATTTT
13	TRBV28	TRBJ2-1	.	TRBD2	CASSSGGVNEQFF	TGTGCCAGCAGTAGCGGGGGGGTCAATGAGCAGTTCTTC
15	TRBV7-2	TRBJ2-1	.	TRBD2	CASRQERGGYNEQFF	TGTGCCAGCCGACAGGAGCGGGGGGGATACAATGAGCAGTTCTTC
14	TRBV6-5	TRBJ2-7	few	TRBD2	CASSYSQGGYEQYF	TGTGCCAGCAGTTACTCTCAGGGAGGGTACGAGCAGTACTTC
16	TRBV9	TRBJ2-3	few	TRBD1	CASSIRTGRPGDTQYF	TGTGCCAGCAGCATCCGGACAGGGAGGCCTGGGGATACGCAGTATTTT
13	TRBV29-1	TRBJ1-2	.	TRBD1	CSVAGQSNYGYTF	TGCAGCGTGGCGGGACAGTCGAACTATGGCTACACCTTC
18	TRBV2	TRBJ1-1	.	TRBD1	CARETAQGAITRKTEAFF	TGTGCCAGGGAAACCGCCCAGGGGGCAATAACCCGAAAGACTGAAGCTTTCTTT
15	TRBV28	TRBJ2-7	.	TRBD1	CASSSSQGSLYEQYF	TGTGCCAGCAGCTCCTCACAGGGGAGCCTGTACGAGCAGTACTTC
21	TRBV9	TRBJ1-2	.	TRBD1	CASSVASTRTGTDGLNYGYTF	TGTGCCAGCAGCGTCGCGTCCACCCGAACCGGGACAGATGGGCTTAACTATGGCTACACCTTC
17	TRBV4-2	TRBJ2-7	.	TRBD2	CASSPGSLSGRNGEQYF	TGTGCCAGCAGCCCGGGGTCCCTTAGCGGGCGAAACGGCGAGCAGTACTTC
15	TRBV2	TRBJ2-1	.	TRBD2	CASAPRGSSYNEQFF	TGTGCCAGCGCTCCGCGGGGGAGCTCCTACAATGAGCAGTTCTTC
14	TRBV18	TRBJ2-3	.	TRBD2	CASSPETSGYTQYF	TGTGCCAGCTCACCAGAGACTAGCGGATATACGCAGTATTTT
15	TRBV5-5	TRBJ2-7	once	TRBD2	CASSSRASGVYEQYF	TGTGCCAGCAGCTCCCGGGCTAGCGGTGTCTACGAGCAGTACTTC
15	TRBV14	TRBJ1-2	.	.	CASSPRGGTFDGYTF	TGTGCCAGCAGCCCTCGAGGAGGGACGTTTGATGGCTACACCTTC
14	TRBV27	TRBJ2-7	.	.	CASSPGPTGYEQYF	TGTGCCAGCAGTCCTGGGCCTACCGGCTACGAGCAGTACTTC
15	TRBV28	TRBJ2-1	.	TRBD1	CASKKRGLDYNEQFF	TGTGCCAGCAAGAAAAGGGGGCTAGACTACAATGAGCAGTTCTTC
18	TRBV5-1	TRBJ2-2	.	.	CASSLVFGGEVRTGELFF	TGCGCCAGCAGCTTGGTCTTCGGGGGAGAGGTTCGCACCGGGGAGCTGTTTTTT
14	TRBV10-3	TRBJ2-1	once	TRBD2	CAITRTSLYNEQFF	TGTGCCATCACGAGGACTAGTCTCTACAATGAGCAGTTCTTC
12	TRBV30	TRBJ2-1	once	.	CAWSWAPDEQFF	TGTGCCTGGAGTTGGGCTCCGGATGAGCAGTTCTTC
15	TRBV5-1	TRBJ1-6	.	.	CASSLDSSYNSPLHF	TGCGCCAGCAGCTTGGACAGCTCCTATAATTCACCCCTCCACTTT
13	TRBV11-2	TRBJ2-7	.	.	CASSPDRSYEQYF	TGTGCCAGCAGCCCAGACAGGTCCTACGAGCAGTACTTC
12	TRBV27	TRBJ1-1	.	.	CASSPRTAEAFF	TGTGCCAGCAGTCCCAGGACAGCTGAAGCTTTCTTT
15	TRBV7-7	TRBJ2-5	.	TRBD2	CASSLGGGGEETQYF	TGTGCCAGCAGCTTAGGCGGGGGAGGCGAAGAGACCCAGTACTTC
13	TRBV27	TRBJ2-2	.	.	CASSLTYTGELFF	TGTGCCAGCAGTTTAACTTACACCGGGGAGCTGTTTTTT
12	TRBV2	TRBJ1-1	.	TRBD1	CATTTGTTEAFF	TGTGCCACCACGACAGGGACCACTGAAGCTTTCTTT
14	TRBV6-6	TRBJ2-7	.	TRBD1	CASSYGVQGREQYF	TGTGCCAGCAGTTACGGTGTACAGGGGCGCGAGCAGTACTTC
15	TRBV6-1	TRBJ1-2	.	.	CASSEYGRVYGGYTF	TGTGCCAGCAGTGAATACGGCAGGGTCTATGGCGGCTACACCTTC
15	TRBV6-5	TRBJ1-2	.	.	CASSYSRQGNYGYTF	TGTGCCAGCAGTTACTCGAGGCAGGGCAACTATGGCTACACCTTC
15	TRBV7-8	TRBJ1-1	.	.	CASSLAWGSNTEAFF	TGTGCCAGCAGCCTAGCGTGGGGCTCGAACACTGAAGCTTTCTTT
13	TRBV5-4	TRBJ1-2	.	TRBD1	CASSETGERGYTF	TGTGCCAGCAGCGAGACAGGGGAGCGTGGCTACACCTTC
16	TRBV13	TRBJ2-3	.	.	CASSLGLGASTDTQYF	TGTGCCAGCAGCTTAGGCCTGGGGGCTAGCACAGATACGCAGTATTTT
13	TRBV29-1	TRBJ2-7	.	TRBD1	CSVRDSKAYEQYF	TGCAGCGTTCGGGACAGCAAGGCCTACGAGCAGTACTTC
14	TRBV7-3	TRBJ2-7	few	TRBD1	CASSMRQGFGEQYF	TGTGCCAGCAGCATGAGACAGGGGTTCGGCGAGCAGTACTTC
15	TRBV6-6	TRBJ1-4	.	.	CASSYSDRRNEKLFF	TGTGCCAGCAGTTACTCCGACAGGAGGAATGAAAAACTGTTTTTT
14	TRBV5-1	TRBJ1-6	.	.	CASSLGQDNSPLHF	TGCGCCAGCAGCTTGGGACAGGATAATTCACCCCTCCACTTT
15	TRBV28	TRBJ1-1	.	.	CASSFSLAGATEAFF	TGTGCCAGCAGTTTTTCACTGGCTGGGGCCACTGAAGCTTTCTTT
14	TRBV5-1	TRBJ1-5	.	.	CASSLEGRVEPQHF	TGCGCCAGCAGCTTGGAAGGCCGGGTAGAGCCCCAGCATTTT
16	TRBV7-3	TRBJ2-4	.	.	CASSLVQWEAKNIQYF	TGTGCCAGCAGCTTAGTCCAATGGGAGGCCAAAAACATTCAGTACTTC
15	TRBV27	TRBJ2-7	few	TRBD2	CASSLGLAGLYEQYF	TGTGCCAGCAGTTTAGGGCTAGCGGGTTTGTACGAGCAGTACTTC
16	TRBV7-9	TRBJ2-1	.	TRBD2	CASSSRTSGRGNEQFF	TGTGCCAGCAGCTCCCGGACTAGCGGGAGGGGCAATGAGCAGTTCTTC
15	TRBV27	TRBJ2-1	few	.	CASSLLQGGYNEQFF	TGTGCCAGCAGTTTATTACAGGGCGGGTACAATGAGCAGTTCTTC
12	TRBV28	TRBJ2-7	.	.	CASSQQEYEQYF	TGTGCCAGCAGCCAACAGGAGTACGAGCAGTACTTC
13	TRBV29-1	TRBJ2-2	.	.	CSVIGANTGELFF	TGCAGCGTGATAGGGGCGAACACCGGGGAGCTGTTTTTT